These 29 T cell receptor beta chains share one sample of origin, sequenced in a study of HIV-infected patients and healthy controls. Alpha and beta constant-region primers primed reverse transcription of around 500 ng RNA. Alpha and beta chain libraries were made separately by chain-specific third strand synthesis with multiplexing indices. Via MiXCR, TCRdb re-called the 5' RACE reads, giving one row per CDR3 protein. The sample lists 7,000 to 8,500 distinct CDR3 sequences, 5.5% to 7% occurring once. All unsorted peripheral T cells were captured because whole blood was used without fractionation. The sequencing used blood, collected before antiretroviral therapy. The receptors shown here come from an adult with HIV infection.

The genes are TRBV6-6 and TRBJ2-7, with D possibly TRBD1 on 6 matching bases. The CDR3 covers 13 residues. Per germline, CDR1 MNHNY and CDR2 SVGAGI (reference sequence). With 6 bases removed from V and 3 bases from J, the gap between germline ends came to 12 bases. CDR3 sequence (DNA): TGTGCCAGCAGCACGACAGGAGTCTACGAGCAGTACTTC. It is translated as CASSTTGVYEQYF.

This clonotype came up once. The chain recombines TRBV7-9 with TRBJ1-5; the match to TRBD1 covers 7 bases. Germline trimming cut 6 bases from V and 6 bases from J; bases unmatched to any gene: 8. Germline CDR1 reads SEHNR; CDR2 reads FQNEAQ (reference sequence). The CDR3 loop spans 14 amino acids. This chain's CDR3 is CASSLTTGTQPQHF. CDR3 in DNA: TGTGCCAGCAGTCTGACGACAGGGACTCAGCCCCAGCATTTT. The variable domain in full, completed from reference TRBV7-9 and TRBJ1-5, reads DTGVSQNPRHKITKRGQNVTFRCDPISEHNRLYWYRQTLGQGPEFLTYFQNEAQLEKSRLLSDRFSAERPKGSFSTLEIQRTEQGDSAMYLCASSLTTGTQPQHFGDGTRLSIL.

This clonotype was observed many times. V is TRBV9 and J is TRBJ1-4; 8 bases line up with TRBD1. Germline V gene data show CDR1 as SGDLS and CDR2 as YYNGEE. V gave up 4 bases and J gave up 7 bases; unmatched junction bases: 6. The CDR3 is 14 residues long. The DNA for the CDR3 is TGTGCCAGCAGCACAGGACAGGGTGGTGAAAAACTGTTTTTT. It is translated as CASSTGQGGEKLFF. The full variable domain, rest sourced from reference TRBV9 and TRBJ1-4, is DSGVTQTPKHLITATGQRVTLRCSPRSGDLSVYWYQQSLDQGLQFLIQYYNGEERAKGNILERFSAQQFPDLHSELNLSSLELGDSALYFCASSTGQGGEKLFFGSGTQLSVL.

At least ten counts were recorded for this clonotype. The genes are TRBV5-6 and TRBJ2-5; the match to TRBD1 covers 12 bases. V was clipped by 0 bases and J by 5 bases; unmatched bases: 5. The CDR3 loop spans 16 amino acids. CDR1 SGHDT and CDR2 YYEEEE come from the germline V gene. CDR3 amino acids: CASSLAGTGGRETQYF. The CDR3 bases are TGTGCCAGCAGCTTGGCCGGGACAGGGGGCAGGGAGACCCAGTACTTC.

This clonotype was seen at least ten times. CDR3: CASSLTGLGTDTQYF. In nucleotides, the CDR3 is TGTGCCAGCAGCTTGACCGGGTTGGGCACAGATACGCAGTATTTT. The V gene is TRBV7-9, the J gene TRBJ2-3; D gene unclear. V was clipped by 3 bases and J by 1 base, with 11 bases between them. CDR3 length: 15 residues. In germline, CDR1 is SEHNR, CDR2 FQNEAQ (reference sequence). Together with reference TRBV7-9 and TRBJ2-3, the CDR3 gives the full variable domain: DTGVSQNPRHKITKRGQNVTFRCDPISEHNRLYWYRQTLGQGPEFLTYFQNEAQLEKSRLLSDRFSAERPKGSFSTLEIQRTEQGDSAMYLCASSLTGLGTDTQYFGPGTRLTVL.

This clonotype occurred many times. The chain has TRBV6-2 or TRBV6-3 and TRBJ2-7; 9 bases agree with TRBD1. The CDR3 consists of 13 residues. Losses at the gene ends were 2 bases for V and 5 bases for J; bases not matched to a gene: 1. Germline V gene sequence: CDR1 MNHEY, CDR2 SVGEGT. CDR3 nucleotide sequence: TGTGCCAGCAGTTACGACAGGGGGGACGAGCAGTACTTC. Its protein product is CASSYDRGDEQYF.

By share, this clonotype ranks as medium-sized (0.01 to 0.1%). V usage is TRBV7-3 and J usage is TRBJ2-6; TRBD1 agrees at 9 bases. Germline V gene sequence: CDR1 SGHTA, CDR2 FQGTGA. Trimming took 5 bases from V and 0 from J; bases not matched to a gene: 11. The CDR3 totals 19 residues. The CDR3 loop reads CASSPPPGQGFSGANVLTF. The CDR3 bases are TGTGCCAGCAGCCCACCGCCGGGACAGGGTTTCTCTGGGGCCAACGTCCTGACTTTC.

This clonotype is medium-sized (0.01 to 0.1%) within its sample. The V gene is TRBV28, the J gene TRBJ1-2, with D maybe TRBD1 (6 bases). V lost 1 base and J 5 bases, leaving 14 bases between the germline ends. Germline CDR1 is MDHEN and CDR2 is SYDVKM. The CDR3 spans 15 residues. As DNA, the CDR3 is TGTGCCAGCAGTTTATCTGGACAGAACACTTATGGCTACACCTTC. Amino acid sequence: CASSLSGQNTYGYTF.

This clonotype was detected ten times or more. The chain links TRBV20-1 to TRBJ1-1, with D tentatively TRBD1 (6 bases). V lost 6 bases and J lost 5, with 22 bases in between. CDR3 size: 15 residues. Germline lookup yields CDR1 DFQATT and CDR2 SNEGSKA (reference sequence). The CDR3 region is CSARTSDRPRTEAFF. CDR3 DNA sequence: TGCAGTGCGAGAACTTCGGACAGACCAAGGACTGAAGCTTTCTTT.

Judged by abundance, this clonotype is medium-sized. The chain has TRBV6-6 and TRBJ1-6; D might be TRBD1 (5 bases). Per the germline V gene, CDR1 is MNHNY and CDR2 is SVGAGI (reference sequence). V was pared by 3 bases and J by 7 bases, with 19 bases between. The CDR3 length is 17 residues. The CDR3 DNA sequence: TGTGCCAGCAGTTATTCGGTCACCGGGGCTAGGAATTCACCCCTCCACTTT. It yields the protein CASSYSVTGARNSPLHF.

By share, this clonotype ranks as medium-sized (0.01 to 0.1%). The genes are TRBV20-1 and TRBJ2-3, with 7 bases matching TRBD2. With 4 bases clipped from V and 3 bases from J, the junction kept 7 bases outside the gene matches. The CDR3 totals 14 residues. Germline lookup yields CDR1 DFQATT and CDR2 SNEGSKA (reference sequence). This CDR3 is CSATERGGTDTQYF. For the CDR3, the DNA is TGCAGTGCTACGGAACGGGGAGGGACAGATACGCAGTATTTT.

This clonotype occurred many times. The J gene is TRBJ2-7, the V gene TRBV9, with D perhaps TRBD2 (5 bases). Germline V gene data show CDR1 as SGDLS and CDR2 as YYNGEE. Trimming left V 0 bases short and J 2 bases short, with 15 bases between. This CDR3 spans 16 amino acids. CDR3 in amino acids: CASSVVCRRGPYEQYV. In DNA form, the CDR3 reads TGTGCCAGCAGCGTAGTTTGCCGAAGAGGGCCCTACGAGCAGTACGTC.

This clonotype was picked up a small number of times. The rearrangement joins TRBV7-9 to TRBJ2-3, with no clear D. With 5 bases removed from V and 6 bases from J, the gap between germline ends came to 9 bases. The CDR3 is made up of 12 amino acids. Germline CDR1 is SEHNR and CDR2 is FQNEAQ (reference sequence). The CDR3 reads CASSQDGDTQYF. Here the CDR3 DNA reads TGTGCCAGCAGCCAGGACGGGGATACGCAGTATTTT.

Relative to its sample, this clonotype is medium-sized. The V call is TRBV5-1, the J call TRBJ1-1; D gene uncertain. V gave up 1 base and J gave up 1 base, with 5 bases separating them. Germline CDR1 reads SGHRS; CDR2 reads YFSETQ. This CDR3 comprises 13 residues. Here the CDR3 reads CASSLTANTEAFF. Written as DNA, the CDR3 is TGCGCCAGCAGCTTGACAGCGAACACTGAAGCTTTCTTT.

CDR3 DNA: TGTGCCAGCAGCGTACAAGAAGAGAACACTGAAGCTTTCTTT. This gives the protein CASSVQEENTEAFF. This rearrangement joins TRBV9 to TRBJ1-1; D remains ambiguous. V lost 1 base to trimming and J lost 1 base, with 8 bases between them. Germline V gives CDR1 SGDLS, CDR2 YYNGEE. The CDR3 runs 14 residues.

The J gene is TRBJ1-5, the V gene TRBV2; D is unclear. Deletions cut 3 bases from V and 5 bases from J, with 5 bases between. CDR3 length: 12 amino acids. The V gene's germline CDR1 is SNHLY and CDR2 FYNNEI. The CDR3 region is CASSDTYQPQHF. The DNA for the CDR3 is TGTGCCAGCAGTGACACATATCAGCCCCAGCATTTT.

By sample share, this clonotype is large. V is TRBV20-1 and J is TRBJ2-1; 8 bases are a match to TRBD2. This CDR3 contains 16 residues. After removal of 3 bases from V and 4 bases from J, the junction contained 11 bases not matched to a gene. Germline CDR1 and CDR2: DFQATT and SNEGSKA (reference sequence). The CDR3 reads CSASSLLAANYNEQFF. CDR3 coding DNA: TGCAGTGCTAGCTCCTTACTAGCGGCCAATTACAATGAGCAGTTCTTC.

By sample fraction, this clonotype is medium-sized (0.01 to 0.1%). The chain joins TRBV7-8 to TRBJ2-5; D is possibly TRBD2 (5 bases). CDR1 and CDR2 (germline): SGHVS, FQNEAQ. This CDR3 is 16 amino acids long. Trimming cost V 3 bases and J 5 bases, with 19 bases left between them. The CDR3 bases are TGTGCCAGCAGCTTCACTAGAGTTGAAGTTTTCGAGACCCAGTACTTC. Its translation is CASSFTRVEVFETQYF. Drawing the rest from reference TRBV7-8 and TRBJ2-5, the complete variable domain is GAGVSQSPRYKVAKRGQDVALRCDPISGHVSLFWYQQALGQGPEFLTYFQNEAQLDKSGLPSDRFFAERPEGSVSTLKIQRTQQEDSAVYLCASSFTRVEVFETQYFGPGTRLLVL.

This clonotype has a count of ten or more. The V gene is TRBV6-9, the J gene TRBJ1-5, with 9 bases identical to TRBD1. The CDR3 sequence is 20 residues long. Looked up from germline, CDR1 is MNHGY and CDR2 is SVAAGI. Trimming removed 0 bases from V and 9 bases from J; junction bases left unmatched: 21. This chain's CDR3 is CASSYSPRDREWDDRGPQHF. Here the CDR3 DNA reads TGTGCCAGCAGTTATTCTCCCCGGGACAGGGAATGGGACGATCGTGGGCCCCAGCATTTT.

The V and J genes are TRBV19 and TRBJ2-5; D not resolved. The CDR3 consists of 15 residues. The V end lost 1 base, the J end lost 1 base, and 10 bases lay between the germline ends. Looked up from germline, CDR1 is LNHDA and CDR2 is SQIVND (reference sequence). CDR3 in amino acids: CASSIGNGPQETQYF. In DNA form, the CDR3 reads TGTGCCAGTAGTATAGGGAACGGCCCCCAAGAGACCCAGTACTTC.

This clonotype appeared many times. The chain uses TRBV5-6 and TRBJ2-7; 7 nucleotides match TRBD1. The CDR3 totals 14 residues. The germline CDR1 and CDR2 sequences are SGHDT and YYEEEE. J lost 0 bases, V lost 6 bases, and 6 bases had no gene match. CDR3 in DNA: TGTGCCAGCACCCTGACAGGGAGCTCCTACGAGCAGTACTTC. This encodes CASTLTGSSYEQYF.

This clonotype was recorded at least ten times. The V and J genes are TRBV3-1 and TRBJ2-1; 7 nucleotides agree with TRBD1. This CDR3 is 13 amino acids long. V trimming: 4 bases; J trimming: 4 bases; junction bases outside the gene matches: 1. CDR1 and CDR2 from the germline V gene are LGHDT and YNNKEL (reference sequence). CDR3 coding DNA: TGTGCCAGCAGCCTCAGGGGGTACAATGAGCAGTTCTTC. Residues: CASSLRGYNEQFF.

This clonotype has at least ten counts. The rearrangement uses TRBV19 and TRBJ2-2, with D perhaps TRBD1 (6 bases). The CDR3 is 15 residues long. Germline assignment: CDR1 LNHDA and CDR2 SQIVND (reference sequence). V lost 4 bases, J lost 6 bases, and 15 bases lay in between. Written as DNA, the CDR3 is TGTGCCAGTAGTACCCGACAGGATCGTGCCGGGGAGCTGTTTTTT. Protein: CASSTRQDRAGELFF. The full variable domain, in which reference TRBV19 and TRBJ2-2 provide the parts outside the CDR3, is DGGITQSPKYLFRKEGQNVTLSCEQNLNHDAMYWYRQDPGQGLRLIYYSQIVNDFQKGDIAEGYSVSREKKESFPLTVTSAQKNPTAFYLCASSTRQDRAGELFFGEGSRLTVL.

This clonotype has a count of ten or more. This chain links TRBV7-2 with TRBJ2-3, with TRBD2 matching over 11 bases. With V trimmed by 5 bases and J by 4 bases, 11 bases remained unmatched. Germline V gene data show CDR1 as SGHTA and CDR2 as FQGNSA. The CDR3 covers 17 residues. CDR3 region: CASSPGSSGGDADTQYF. For the CDR3, the DNA is TGTGCCAGCAGCCCGGGTAGTAGCGGGGGGGACGCAGATACGCAGTATTTT.

This clonotype came up many times. V and J are TRBV19 and TRBJ2-6; either TRBD1 or TRBD2 may supply D (5 bases each). Germline CDR1 reads LNHDA; CDR2 reads SQIVND (reference sequence). This CDR3 is 14 amino acids long. V lost 5 bases and J lost 8, with 13 bases in between. The CDR3 nucleotides read TGTGCCAGTAGTGGGGGATCTCTGACCAACGTCCTGACTTTC. Its translation: CASSGGSLTNVLTF.

This clonotype was seen many times. The J gene is TRBJ1-1, the V gene TRBV2; TRBD1 might be the D (5 bases). Trimming removed 5 bases from V and 2 bases from J, with 12 bases in between. The germline V gene encodes CDR1 SNHLY and CDR2 FYNNEI. CDR3 length: 14 residues. The CDR3 DNA reads as TGTGCCAGCAGTCCCCAGGGCAGAAACACTGAAGCTTTCTTT. Its protein product is CASSPQGRNTEAFF.

This clonotype came up many times. The chain has TRBV5-1 and TRBJ1-4; 8 bases map to TRBD1. Germline V gives CDR1 SGHRS, CDR2 YFSETQ. The CDR3 length is 14 residues. V dropped 4 bases and J dropped 8; count of bases not matched to a gene: 7. The CDR3 loop reads CASSIGQGGEKLFF. The DNA for the CDR3 is TGCGCCAGCAGCATCGGACAGGGCGGGGAAAAACTGTTTTTT.

This clonotype was picked up many times. The V gene is TRBV6-6, the J gene TRBJ2-7; D may be TRBD1 or TRBD2 (5 bases each). The ends were cut back, 9 bases at V and 5 bases at J, with 14 bases in the middle. This CDR3 comprises 12 residues. Germline CDR1 MNHNY, CDR2 SVGAGI (reference sequence). The CDR3 DNA sequence: TGTGCCAGTCGACTCGGGACCAACGAGCAGTACTTC. It specifies CASRLGTNEQYF.

This clonotype was seen at least ten times. The chain couples TRBV6-1 to TRBJ2-7; D tentatively reads TRBD1 or TRBD2 (5 bases each). CDR3 length: 15 residues. Germline values: CDR1 MNHNS, CDR2 SASEGT. The CDR3 DNA follows: TGTGCCAGTAGTGAGAGCCGGGGACGGTCCTACGAGCAGTACGTC. Translating it yields CASSESRGRSYEQYV.